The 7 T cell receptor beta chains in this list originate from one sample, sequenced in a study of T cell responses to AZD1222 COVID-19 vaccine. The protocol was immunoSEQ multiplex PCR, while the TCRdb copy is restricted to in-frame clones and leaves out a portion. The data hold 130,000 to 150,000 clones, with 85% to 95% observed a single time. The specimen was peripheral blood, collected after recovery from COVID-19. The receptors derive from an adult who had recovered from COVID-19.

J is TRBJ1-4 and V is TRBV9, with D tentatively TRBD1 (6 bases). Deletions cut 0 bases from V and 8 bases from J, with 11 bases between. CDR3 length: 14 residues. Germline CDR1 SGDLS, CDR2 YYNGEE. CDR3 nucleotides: TGTGCCAGCAGCGTAGATTCCGGGGGCGAAAAACTGTTTTTT. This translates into CASSVDSGGEKLFF.

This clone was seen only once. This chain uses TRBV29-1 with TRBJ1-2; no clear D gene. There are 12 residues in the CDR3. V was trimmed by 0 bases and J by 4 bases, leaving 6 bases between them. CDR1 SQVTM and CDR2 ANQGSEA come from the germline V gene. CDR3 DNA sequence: TGCAGCGTTGAAGATCGAAGCTATGGCTACACCTTC. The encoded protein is CSVEDRSYGYTF.

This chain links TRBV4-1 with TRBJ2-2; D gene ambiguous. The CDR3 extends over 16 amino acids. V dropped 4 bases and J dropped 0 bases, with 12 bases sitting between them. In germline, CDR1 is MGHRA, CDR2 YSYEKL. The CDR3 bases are TGCGCCAGCAGCCGCTATACAGCCTCGAACACCGGGGAGCTGTTTTTT. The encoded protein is CASSRYTASNTGELFF.

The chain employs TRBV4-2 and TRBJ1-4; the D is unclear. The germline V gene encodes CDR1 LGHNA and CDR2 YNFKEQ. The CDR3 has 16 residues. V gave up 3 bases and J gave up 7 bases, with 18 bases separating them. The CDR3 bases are TGTGCCAGCAGCCAGGACCCCCGAACAGCTTCTGAAAAACTGTTTTTT. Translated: CASSQDPRTASEKLFF.

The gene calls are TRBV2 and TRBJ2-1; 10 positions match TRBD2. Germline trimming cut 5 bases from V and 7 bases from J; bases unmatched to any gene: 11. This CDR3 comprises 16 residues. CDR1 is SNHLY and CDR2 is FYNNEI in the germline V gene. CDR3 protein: CASSKEAGGPLNEQFF. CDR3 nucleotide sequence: TGTGCCAGCAGTAAGGAAGCGGGAGGGCCTTTGAATGAGCAGTTCTTC.

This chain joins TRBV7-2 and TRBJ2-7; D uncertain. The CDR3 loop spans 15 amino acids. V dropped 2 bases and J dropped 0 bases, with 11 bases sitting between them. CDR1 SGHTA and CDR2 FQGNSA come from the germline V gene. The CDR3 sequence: CASSLNFHSSYEQYF. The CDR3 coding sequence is TGTGCCAGCAGCTTAAACTTCCACAGCTCCTACGAGCAGTACTTC.

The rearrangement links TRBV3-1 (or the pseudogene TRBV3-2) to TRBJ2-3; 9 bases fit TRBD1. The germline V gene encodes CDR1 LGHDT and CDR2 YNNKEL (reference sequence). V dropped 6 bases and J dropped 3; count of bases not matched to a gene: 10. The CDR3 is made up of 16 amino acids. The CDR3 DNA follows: TGTGCCAGCAGTCCCACCCCGGGACAGGGTACAGATACGCAGTATTTT. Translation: CASSPTPGQGTDTQYF.